Listed here are 18 T cell receptor beta chains from one sample, sequenced in a study of blood T cell repertoires in COVID-19. Some clones are missing from TCRdb's copy, which holds only in-frame ones; the method was immunoSEQ multiplex PCR. This table has 270,000 or so clones, 86% appearing once. The sample comprised peripheral blood. The receptors derive from a young woman with active or convalescent COVID-19.

V usage is TRBV5-1 and J usage is TRBJ1-3; 8 nucleotides match TRBD1. CDR1 is SGHRS and CDR2 is YFSETQ in the germline V gene. The V gene end was trimmed by 2 bases and the J gene end by 0 bases; junction bases not matched to a gene: 7. The CDR3 loop spans 17 amino acids. The DNA of the CDR3 is TGCGCCAGCAGCTTTTACAGGGGGGACTTCTCTGGAAACACCATATATTTT. Residues: CASSFYRGDFSGNTIYF.

This rearrangement joins TRBV5-1 to TRBJ1-6; TRBD1 matches at 10 bases. Germline CDR1 and CDR2: SGHRS and YFSETQ. The junction had 10 bases not matched to a gene; V was cut back by 0 bases and J by 7 bases. The CDR3 is made up of 18 amino acids. DNA for the CDR3: TGCGCCAGCAGCTTGGAGGGTGCCGGGACAGGGGTCAATTCACCCCTCCACTTT. It codes for CASSLEGAGTGVNSPLHF.

The chain joins TRBV28 to TRBJ1-1; D possibly corresponds to TRBD1 (5 bases). The V gene's germline CDR1 is MDHEN and CDR2 SYDVKM. Between the trimmed V and J ends, which lost 7 bases and 0 bases, there was a span of 9 bases. The CDR3 length is 13 residues. The CDR3 DNA follows: TGTGCCAGCATCCTGGGGCTGAACACTGAAGCTTTCTTT. It codes for CASILGLNTEAFF.

This chain uses TRBV5-4 with TRBJ1-1; 9 nucleotides match TRBD1. Germline values: CDR1 SGHNT, CDR2 YYREEE (reference sequence). The CDR3 covers 15 residues. V was clipped by 4 bases and J by 3 bases; unmatched bases: 7. As DNA, the CDR3 is TGTGCCAGCAGCGGAAGAGGACAGGGGTACACTGAAGCTTTCTTT. It is translated as CASSGRGQGYTEAFF.

The chain links TRBV7-2 to TRBJ2-3, with D possibly TRBD2 on 6 matching bases. The germline V gene encodes CDR1 SGHTA and CDR2 FQGNSA. The V end lost 3 bases, the J end lost 5 bases, and 15 bases lay between the germline ends. The CDR3 loop spans 15 amino acids. CDR3 DNA sequence: TGTGCCAGCAGCTTTGGGCGGGGATGGTTAGATACGCAGTATTTT. Its translation is CASSFGRGWLDTQYF. The complete variable domain, with remaining parts taken from reference TRBV7-2 and TRBJ2-3, reads GAGVSQSPSNKVTEKGKDVELRCDPISGHTALYWYRQSLGQGLEFLIYFQGNSAPDKSGLPSDRFSAERTGGSVSTLTIQRTQQEDSAVYLCASSFGRGWLDTQYFGPGTRLTVL.

The chain employs TRBV7-2 and TRBJ2-2, with D possibly matching TRBD2 (5 bases). V was shortened by 2 bases and J by 3 bases, with 10 bases between the two germline ends. The CDR3 totals 15 residues. Germline values: CDR1 SGHTA, CDR2 FQGNSA. Written as DNA, the CDR3 is TGTGCCAGCAGCTTACAAGTGAGGGACACCGGGGAGCTGTTTTTT. Translation gives CASSLQVRDTGELFF.

This chain uses TRBV12-3 or TRBV12-4 with TRBJ1-2, with 10 bases identical to TRBD1. J was trimmed by 6 bases and V by 4 bases; bases with no gene match: 2. The CDR3 sequence is 13 residues long. Written as DNA, the CDR3 is TGTGCCAGCAGTTGGGACAGGGGAGATGGCTACACCTTC. It encodes CASSWDRGDGYTF.

The chain joins TRBV28 to TRBJ1-6; TRBD1 might be the D (6 bases). The CDR3 is made up of 16 amino acids. Germline V gene lookup returns CDR1 MDHEN and CDR2 SYDVKM. V gave up 7 bases and J gave up 10 bases, with 23 bases separating them. CDR3 coding DNA: TGTGCCAGCACCGACCCGGGGGGCAGGGGAGGATCACCCCTCCACTTT. Encoded protein: CASTDPGGRGGSPLHF.

CDR3 nucleotide sequence: TGTGCCATCAGTGACCCTATCCCCCCCGGGGAGCTGTTTTTT. Residues: CAISDPIPPGELFF. The chain combines TRBV10-3 with TRBJ2-2; no definite D call. The CDR3 covers 14 residues. V lost 3 bases and J 6 bases, leaving 11 bases between the germline ends. Germline CDR1 is ENHRY and CDR2 is SYGVKD.

The DNA for the CDR3 is TGTGCCAGCAGTTTAAGGCGGGCCTCTACCCTCCCGGAGTACTTC. It codes for CASSLRRASTLPEYF. The V gene is TRBV27, the J gene TRBJ2-7; D is possibly TRBD2 (5 bases). The germline V gene has CDR1 MNHEY and CDR2 SMNVEV (reference sequence). Trimming left V 2 bases short and J 11 bases short, with 22 bases between. The CDR3 spans 15 residues.

This clone has only one observation. The chain recombines TRBV29-1 with TRBJ1-2, with 7 bases lining up with TRBD1. The CDR3 runs to 14 residues. From germline, CDR1 is SQVTM and CDR2 ANQGSEA. V shed 5 bases, J shed 4 bases, and the junction held 10 bases outside the gene matches. CDR3 protein: CSVRWTGPPYGYTF. The CDR3 region has the DNA TGCAGCGTTCGGTGGACAGGTCCTCCCTATGGCTACACCTTC.

This clone was detected once. The chain links TRBV6-5 to TRBJ1-2; 8 bases agree with TRBD1. Trimming removed 6 bases from V and 7 bases from J; junction bases left unmatched: 7. The CDR3 totals 13 residues. CDR1 is MNHEY and CDR2 is SVGAGI in the germline V gene. CDR3 residues: CASSFSRGPGYTF. In DNA, the CDR3 is TGTGCCAGCAGCTTCTCCAGGGGGCCTGGCTACACCTTC.

The V call is TRBV5-4, the J call TRBJ2-4; 14 bases match TRBD2. Germline-derived CDR1 and CDR2 are SGHNT and YYREEE (reference sequence). V was clipped by 4 bases and J by 7 bases; unmatched bases: 7. The CDR3 length is 16 residues. The CDR3 is CASSLGTSGGRNIQYF. The CDR3 nucleotides read TGTGCCAGCAGCCTGGGGACTAGCGGGGGACGGAACATTCAGTACTTC.

This clone was counted only a few times. CDR3 residues: CASSYQRLSSYEQYF. CDR3 DNA sequence: TGTGCCAGCAGTTACCAACGGTTAAGCTCCTACGAGCAGTACTTC. This chain links TRBV6-5 with TRBJ2-7, with D hard to call. The germline gives CDR1 MNHEY, CDR2 SVGAGI. The V end was cut by 2 bases, the J end by 0 bases, with 11 bases between. This CDR3 is built from 15 residues.

V and J are TRBV30 and TRBJ2-7; tentative D call: TRBD1 (5 bases). The germline V gene has CDR1 GTSNPN and CDR2 SVGIG (reference sequence). The CDR3 spans 17 residues. Trimming took off 2 bases at V and 0 bases at J, with 20 bases between the two ends. CDR3 sequence (DNA): TGTGCCTGGAGTTCAAGATTGGGGCGGCGAAGCTCCTACGAGCAGTACTTC. This codes for CAWSSRLGRRSSYEQYF.

V gene TRBV9 combines with J gene TRBJ1-5, with D possibly TRBD1 on 5 matching bases. Germline V gene data show CDR1 as SGDLS and CDR2 as YYNGEE. V lost 5 bases to trimming and J lost 5 bases, with 11 bases between them. The CDR3 sequence is 13 residues long. The CDR3 DNA reads TGTGCCAGCAGAGCGGGGGGGGATCAGCCCCAGCATTTT. Its translation: CASRAGGDQPQHF.

The chain employs TRBV10-1 and TRBJ2-5, with 7 bases lining up with TRBD1. Losses at the gene ends were 0 bases for V and 4 bases for J; bases not matched to a gene: 5. The CDR3 is made up of 15 amino acids. The V gene's germline CDR1 is WNHNN and CDR2 SYGVQD (reference sequence). The chain's CDR3 is CASSESTGYGETQYF. As DNA, the CDR3 is TGCGCCAGCAGTGAGTCGACAGGGTACGGAGAGACCCAGTACTTC.

The V gene is TRBV29-1, the J gene TRBJ1-2; 10 nucleotides line up with TRBD1. J gave up 8 bases and V 7 bases, and 7 bases lay outside the gene matches. Germline loops: CDR1 SQVTM, CDR2 ANQGSEA. The CDR3 covers 12 residues. In DNA, the CDR3 is TGCAGCGCCCGACAGGGGGCGGAGGGCTACACCTTC. It yields the protein CSARQGAEGYTF. Drawing the rest from reference TRBV29-1 and TRBJ1-2, the complete variable domain is SAVISQKPSRDICQRGTSLTIQCQVDSQVTMMFWYRQQPGQSLTLIATANQGSEATYESGFVIDKFPISRPNLTFSTLTVSNMSPEDSSIYLCSARQGAEGYTFGSGTRLTVV.